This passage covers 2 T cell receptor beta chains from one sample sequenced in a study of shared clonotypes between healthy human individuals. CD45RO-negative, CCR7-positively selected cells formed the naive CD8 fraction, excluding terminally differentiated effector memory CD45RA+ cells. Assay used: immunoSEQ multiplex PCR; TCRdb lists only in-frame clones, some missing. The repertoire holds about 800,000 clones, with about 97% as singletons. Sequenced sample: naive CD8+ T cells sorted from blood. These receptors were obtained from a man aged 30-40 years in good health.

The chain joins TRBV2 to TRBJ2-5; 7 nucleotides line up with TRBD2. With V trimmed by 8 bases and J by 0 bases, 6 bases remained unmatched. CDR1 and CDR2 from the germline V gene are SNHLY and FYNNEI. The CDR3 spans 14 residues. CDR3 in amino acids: CASPREGDQETQYF. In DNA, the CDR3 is TGTGCCAGCCCAAGGGAGGGTGACCAAGAGACCCAGTACTTC.

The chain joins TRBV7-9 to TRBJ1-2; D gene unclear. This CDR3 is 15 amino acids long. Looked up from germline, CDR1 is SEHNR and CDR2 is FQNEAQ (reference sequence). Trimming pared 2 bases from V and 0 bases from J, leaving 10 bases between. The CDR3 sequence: CASSLSQAANYGYTF. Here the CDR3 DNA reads TGTGCCAGCAGCTTATCCCAAGCAGCTAACTATGGCTACACCTTC.